The next 32 T cell receptor beta chains were all read from a single sample in a study of T cell responses to AZD1222 COVID-19 vaccine (dated by TCRdb to about 2021). Library creation used the immunoSEQ multiplex PCR assay. TCRdb took over this immuneACCESS table, retaining in-frame rearrangements with V and J assigned. Such tables are incomplete; in checked studies, under half of the missing clones stem from an unresolved V gene, and the remainder is unexplained. This sample gives about 140,000 clones in total; about 92% of them show up just once. Around 12% of the sample belongs to the ten largest clones. The time point label, read with the paper, signifies: sample from adult after SARS-CoV-2 infection, after symptom onset. The sample here was peripheral blood, taken after recovery from COVID-19. Receptors originate from an adult who had recovered from COVID-19.

The V gene is TRBV29-1, the J gene TRBJ2-7, with 10 bases aligning to TRBD1. The CDR3 extends over 13 amino acids. V dropped 3 bases and J dropped 4; count of bases not matched to a gene: 3. Looked up from germline, CDR1 is SQVTM and CDR2 is ANQGSEA. CDR3 amino acids: CSVEPGQGYEQYF. Written as DNA, the CDR3 is TGCAGCGTTGAGCCGGGACAGGGGTACGAGCAGTACTTC.

J is TRBJ1-1 and V is TRBV28; 7 bases match TRBD1. V gave up 8 bases and J gave up 8 bases; unmatched junction bases: 8. CDR3 length: 12 residues. The V gene's germline CDR1 is MDHEN and CDR2 SYDVKM. The CDR3 here is CASRDRKGEAFF. The CDR3 coding sequence is TGTGCCAGCCGGGACAGAAAAGGAGAAGCTTTCTTT.

The CDR3 sequence is CAISEGSYEQFF. CDR3 sequence (DNA): TGTGCCATCAGTGAGGGTAGTTATGAGCAGTTCTTC. This sequence joins TRBV10-3 and TRBJ2-1; no firm D call. Germline CDR1 is ENHRY and CDR2 is SYGVKD. Deletions cut 2 bases from V and 8 bases from J, with 7 bases between. CDR3 length equals 12 residues.

This clone was picked up one time. This chain connects TRBV5-1 to TRBJ2-2; D is unresolved. CDR3 length equals 17 residues. In germline, CDR1 is SGHRS, CDR2 YFSETQ. V was shortened by 0 bases and J by 6 bases, with 18 bases between the two germline ends. CDR3 sequence (DNA): TGCGCCAGCAGCTTGGATGGGCCCCGAACCTTCTCCGGGGAGCTGTTTTTT. Its translation: CASSLDGPRTFSGELFF.

The chain combines TRBV5-6 with TRBJ1-2; possible D gene TRBD1, 6 bases. Trimming cost V 4 bases and J 5 bases, with 9 bases left between them. The CDR3 has 12 amino acids. The germline CDR1 and CDR2 sequences are SGHDT and YYEEEE. CDR3 loop: CASSRTDYGYTF. The CDR3 DNA is TGTGCCAGCAGCCGGACAGATTATGGCTACACCTTC.

The chain links TRBV27 to TRBJ2-3; possible D gene TRBD1, 6 bases. The CDR3 extends over 17 amino acids. CDR1 and CDR2 (germline): MNHEY, SMNVEV (reference sequence). Trimming cost V 4 bases and J 1 base, with 18 bases left between them. CDR3 coding DNA: TGTGCCAGCAGTTCATATGGGACACTGGGGGGCACAGATACGCAGTATTTT. It encodes CASSSYGTLGGTDTQYF.

This chain's CDR3 is CASSYDNEQFF. The DNA for the CDR3 is TGTGCCAGCAGCTATGACAATGAGCAGTTCTTC. The V and J genes are TRBV11-3 and TRBJ2-1; D not certain. The CDR3 length is 11 residues. Germline values: CDR1 SGHNT, CDR2 YENEEA. V was shortened by 4 bases and J by 5 bases, with 3 bases between the two germline ends.

This clone was seen a single time. The chain is built from TRBV5-1 and TRBJ2-7; maybe TRBD1 (7 bases). CDR3 length: 14 amino acids. Trimming pared 3 bases from V and 7 bases from J, leaving 17 bases between. CDR1 and CDR2 (germline): SGHRS, YFSETQ. This CDR3 reads CASSSRAQGGEQYF. The CDR3, as DNA: TGCGCCAGCAGCTCCCGGGCCCAGGGGGGAGAGCAGTACTTC.

The rearrangement joins TRBV7-2 to TRBJ2-3; D unclear. V gave up 2 bases and J gave up 4 bases, with 10 bases separating them. The germline CDR1 and CDR2 sequences are SGHTA and FQGNSA. This CDR3 is built from 14 residues. The CDR3 DNA follows: TGTGCCAGCAGCTTAAATCCGACCCCAGATACGCAGTATTTT. This encodes CASSLNPTPDTQYF.

V usage is TRBV7-9 and J usage is TRBJ2-1; possible D gene TRBD1, 6 bases. CDR1 and CDR2 from the germline V gene are SEHNR and FQNEAQ (reference sequence). CDR3 length: 15 amino acids. V lost 4 bases and J 0 bases, leaving 10 bases between the germline ends. CDR3 amino acids: CASSWGTISYNEQFF. Here the CDR3 DNA reads TGTGCCAGCAGCTGGGGGACAATCTCCTACAATGAGCAGTTCTTC.

This chain joins TRBV15 and TRBJ2-7; D perhaps matches TRBD2 (5 bases). This CDR3 spans 13 amino acids. V was clipped by 1 base and J by 5 bases, with 9 bases between them. Germline loops: CDR1 LNHNV, CDR2 YYDKDF (reference sequence). The CDR3 sequence: CATSRATSDEQYF. As DNA, the CDR3 is TGTGCCACCAGCAGAGCTACTAGTGACGAGCAGTACTTC.

The chain couples TRBV20-1 to TRBJ2-1, with D uncertain. V was shortened by 2 bases and J by 10 bases, with 9 bases between the two germline ends. Germline assignment: CDR1 DFQATT and CDR2 SNEGSKA (reference sequence). The CDR3 covers 11 residues. The CDR3 bases are TGCAGTGCTAGAATAGAGAAGGAGCAGTTCTTC. Translated: CSARIEKEQFF.

The chain joins TRBV9 to TRBJ2-3; 7 nucleotides match TRBD2. J was trimmed by 4 bases and V by 5 bases; bases with no gene match: 10. Germline assignment: CDR1 SGDLS and CDR2 YYNGEE. The CDR3 covers 15 residues. The CDR3 region has the DNA TGTGCCAGCAGTAAGGAAGGGAGGGCCCCAGATACGCAGTATTTT. Translating gives CASSKEGRAPDTQYF. Supplemented by reference TRBV9 and TRBJ2-3, the full variable domain reads DSGVTQTPKHLITATGQRVTLRCSPRSGDLSVYWYQQSLDQGLQFLIQYYNGEERAKGNILERFSAQQFPDLHSELNLSSLELGDSALYFCASSKEGRAPDTQYFGPGTRLTVL.

V gene TRBV2 combines with J gene TRBJ2-1; D is unresolved. V shed 5 bases and J shed 9 bases, with 11 bases lying between them. Germline lookup yields CDR1 SNHLY and CDR2 FYNNEI. CDR3 length equals 12 residues. The CDR3 loop is CASSPYRTEQFF. DNA for the CDR3: TGTGCCAGCAGTCCGTACCGAACTGAGCAGTTCTTC.

The genes are TRBV5-4 and TRBJ2-3; TRBD2 matches at 9 bases. V lost 2 bases to trimming and J lost 0 bases; unmatched junction nucleotides: 4. CDR1 is SGHNT and CDR2 is YYREEE in the germline V gene (reference sequence). The CDR3 has 16 residues. CDR3 DNA: TGTGCCAGCAGCTTTCCAACTAGCGGGAGCACAGATACGCAGTATTTT. It encodes CASSFPTSGSTDTQYF.

This sequence joins TRBV7-9 and TRBJ1-4; the D is unclear. V lost 2 bases and J lost 3, with 10 bases in between. Germline CDR1 is SEHNR and CDR2 is FQNEAQ (reference sequence). The CDR3 runs 15 residues. CDR3 sequence (DNA): TGTGCCAGCAGCTTAATCGGAAACTCTAATGAAAAACTGTTTTTT. This sequence encodes CASSLIGNSNEKLFF.

The V and J genes are TRBV19 and TRBJ1-4; 10 bases are a match to TRBD1. CDR3 length: 15 amino acids. J gave up 8 bases and V 4 bases, and 7 bases lay outside the gene matches. CDR1 and CDR2 (germline): LNHDA, SQIVND (reference sequence). Here the CDR3 reads CASSTRQGANEKLFF. The CDR3 bases are TGTGCCAGTAGTACCCGACAGGGGGCAAACGAAAAACTGTTTTTT.

The chain has TRBV27 and TRBJ1-4, with 10 bases identical to TRBD1. This CDR3 contains 16 residues. Germline values: CDR1 MNHEY, CDR2 SMNVEV (reference sequence). Trimming cost V 5 bases and J 1 base; bases outside gene matches: 4. The CDR3 region is CASSPGQGLTNEKLFF. The CDR3 DNA is TGTGCCAGCAGTCCGGGACAGGGGTTAACTAATGAAAAACTGTTTTTT. Full variable domain (rest looked up from reference TRBV27 and TRBJ1-4): EAQVTQNPRYLITVTGKKLTVTCSQNMNHEYMSWYRQDPGLGLRQIYYSMNVEVTDKGDVPEGYKVSRKEKRNFPLILESPSPNQTSLYFCASSPGQGLTNEKLFFGSGTQLSVL.

The V call is TRBV10-3, the J call TRBJ2-2; 13 bases agree with TRBD2. Trimming at V came to 6 bases and at J to 6 bases, leaving 7 bases not matched to a gene. CDR1 and CDR2 from the germline V gene are ENHRY and SYGVKD. This CDR3 spans 16 amino acids. The CDR3 reads CAISSTSGRTPGELFF. Written as DNA, the CDR3 is TGTGCCATCAGCTCGACTAGCGGGAGGACTCCCGGGGAGCTGTTTTTT.

The CDR3: CASSGSDDGRARGSPQETQYF. The CDR3 region has the DNA TGTGCCAGCAGTGGGTCGGACGACGGGAGGGCTAGGGGATCCCCGCAAGAGACCCAGTACTTC. The V call is TRBV28, the J call TRBJ2-5; 8 bases align to TRBD2. The length of the CDR3 is 21 residues. Germline V gene sequence: CDR1 MDHEN, CDR2 SYDVKM. J lost 2 bases, V lost 5 bases, and 25 bases had no gene match.

DNA for the CDR3: TGTGCCTGGAGGGCACAGGGAAGGAATAGCAATCAGCCCCAGCATTTT. It yields the protein CAWRAQGRNSNQPQHF. The gene calls are TRBV30 and TRBJ1-5; tentative D call: TRBD1 (6 bases). V was shortened by 3 bases and J by 0 bases, with 15 bases between the two germline ends. Germline values: CDR1 GTSNPN, CDR2 SVGIG (reference sequence). This CDR3 has 16 residues.

This chain uses TRBV5-1 with TRBJ2-2; D remains ambiguous. Trimming removed 5 bases at V and 6 bases at J, with 11 bases between. Germline CDR1 SGHRS, CDR2 YFSETQ. The CDR3 covers 13 residues. This CDR3 is CASSAYGSGELFF. The DNA of the CDR3 is TGCGCCAGCAGTGCTTACGGGTCCGGGGAGCTGTTTTTT. Combining the CDR3 with reference TRBV5-1 and TRBJ2-2 gives the whole variable domain KAGVTQTPRYLIKTRGQQVTLSCSPISGHRSVSWYQQTPGQGLQFLFEYFSETQRNKGNFPGRFSGRQFSNSRSEMNVSTLELGDSALYLCASSAYGSGELFFGEGSRLTVL.

The chain recombines TRBV19 with TRBJ1-1; D is uncertain. The CDR3 has 13 residues. V was clipped by 0 bases and J by 5 bases, with 7 bases between them. Per the germline V gene, CDR1 is LNHDA and CDR2 is SQIVND (reference sequence). The CDR3 loop is CASSIDFGTEAFF. Written as DNA, the CDR3 is TGTGCCAGTAGTATAGATTTTGGTACTGAAGCTTTCTTT.

This chain joins TRBV12-3 or TRBV12-4 and TRBJ1-5; D is uncertain. Deletions cut 3 bases from V and 7 bases from J, with 7 bases between. The CDR3 is 12 amino acids. As DNA, the CDR3 is TGTGCCAGCAGTTTCAGCGGGCAGCCCCAGCATTTT. Translation gives CASSFSGQPQHF.

The chain recombines TRBV2 with TRBJ1-5; D might be TRBD1 (5 bases). Germline V lookup: CDR1 SNHLY, CDR2 FYNNEI. The CDR3 contains 18 residues. The V end was cut by 5 bases, the J end by 4 bases, with 24 bases between. CDR3 sequence: CASSFFTTPGSLNQPQHF. The CDR3 bases are TGTGCCAGCAGTTTTTTTACCACGCCAGGGAGTTTGAATCAGCCCCAGCATTTT.

This chain connects TRBV27 to TRBJ2-7; TRBD2 agrees at 11 bases. Losses at the gene ends were 5 bases for V and 3 bases for J; bases not matched to a gene: 3. Germline V gene sequence: CDR1 MNHEY, CDR2 SMNVEV (reference sequence). This CDR3 spans 14 amino acids. In DNA form, the CDR3 reads TGTGCCAGCAGTCCGGGGACTAGCGGCTACGAGCAGTACTTC. Translated: CASSPGTSGYEQYF.

The rearrangement links TRBV19 to TRBJ1-1; D is ambiguous. The CDR3 spans 15 residues. Germline V gives CDR1 LNHDA, CDR2 SQIVND (reference sequence). Trimming shortened V by 3 bases and J by 1 base, and 12 bases separated the two germline ends. The CDR3 reads CASSINRAGNTEAFF. CDR3 bases: TGTGCCAGTAGTATTAACCGGGCAGGGAACACTGAAGCTTTCTTT.

The chain employs TRBV7-2 and TRBJ2-4; D gene unclear. CDR3 length equals 12 residues. The V end lost 5 bases, the J end lost 7 bases, and 9 bases lay between the germline ends. Per germline, CDR1 SGHTA and CDR2 FQGNSA. The CDR3, as DNA: TGTGCCAGCAGCCTAGGTCAGAACATTCAGTACTTC. This sequence encodes CASSLGQNIQYF.

The J gene is TRBJ2-7, the V gene TRBV2, with D possibly matching TRBD2 (6 bases). Trimming took 3 bases from V and 0 from J, leaving 18 bases between them. The CDR3 covers 17 residues. From germline, CDR1 is SNHLY and CDR2 FYNNEI. CDR3 protein: CASSDVTSPQSSYEQYF. CDR3 nucleotides: TGTGCCAGCAGTGACGTTACTAGCCCCCAGAGCTCCTACGAGCAGTACTTC.

This clone was seen just once. The chain carries TRBV29-1 and TRBJ1-1; the D is unclear. The germline gives CDR1 SQVTM, CDR2 ANQGSEA. The CDR3 extends over 10 amino acids. V shed 5 bases and J shed 6 bases, with 7 bases lying between them. CDR3 residues: CSVRQPEAFF. The CDR3, as DNA: TGCAGCGTTCGCCAACCTGAAGCTTTCTTT. Supplemented by reference TRBV29-1 and TRBJ1-1, the full variable domain reads SAVISQKPSRDICQRGTSLTIQCQVDSQVTMMFWYRQQPGQSLTLIATANQGSEATYESGFVIDKFPISRPNLTFSTLTVSNMSPEDSSIYLCSVRQPEAFFGQGTRLTVV.

This sequence joins TRBV6-2 or TRBV6-3 and TRBJ1-4; TRBD1 agrees at 7 bases. The J segment lost 7 bases and the V segment lost 5 bases, leaving 10 bases of the junction unmatched. Per the germline V gene, CDR1 is MNHEY and CDR2 is SVGEGT. This CDR3 contains 15 residues. CDR3 sequence reads: CASSASGGRGEKLFF. The CDR3 DNA is TGTGCCAGCAGTGCCTCAGGGGGTCGTGGTGAAAAACTGTTTTTT.

The genes are TRBV9 and TRBJ1-5; D uncertain. Germline-derived CDR1 and CDR2 are SGDLS and YYNGEE. The CDR3 contains 15 residues. V lost 0 bases and J 4 bases, leaving 11 bases between the germline ends. The CDR3 DNA sequence: TGTGCCAGCAGCGTAGACGATCGGTTAAATCAGCCCCAGCATTTT. Residues: CASSVDDRLNQPQHF.